The next 20 T cell receptor beta chains were all read from a single sample in a study of T cell responses to AZD1222 COVID-19 vaccine. TCRdb keeps only in-frame clones here, not all; method: immunoSEQ multiplex PCR. The top ten clones hold 1% to 1.5% of a sample with 150,000 to 200,000 clones, roughly nine tenths of them seen once. This material consisted of peripheral blood, taken 28 days after the second AZD1222 dose. The receptors here all came from an adult who received the AZD1222 COVID-19 vaccine.

The V call is TRBV4-1, the J call TRBJ1-1; D not resolved. The V end lost 1 base, the J end lost 0 bases, and 12 bases lay between the germline ends. The CDR3 is 16 amino acids. CDR1 and CDR2 from the germline V gene are MGHRA and YSYEKL. CDR3 DNA: TGCGCCAGCAGCCAAGGGAGGGAAGGGATGAACACTGAAGCTTTCTTT. This codes for CASSQGREGMNTEAFF.

The gene calls are TRBV3-1 (or the pseudogene TRBV3-2) and TRBJ2-7, with 8 bases identical to TRBD1. The CDR3 has 14 amino acids. V gave up 3 bases and J gave up 5 bases; unmatched junction bases: 6. The germline gives CDR1 LGHDT, CDR2 YNNKEL (reference sequence). The CDR3 DNA is TGTGCCAGCAGCCACAATAAGGACAGGGACGAGCAGTACTTC. It yields the protein CASSHNKDRDEQYF.

DNA for the CDR3: TGCAGCGTTTTGGGAGGTGGCTTAAGCTCCTACAATGAGCAGTTCTTC. Translating gives CSVLGGGLSSYNEQFF. V is TRBV29-1 and J is TRBJ2-1; D possibly corresponds to TRBD2 (6 bases). Germline loops: CDR1 SQVTM, CDR2 ANQGSEA. CDR3 length equals 16 residues. Trimming removed 5 bases at V and 0 bases at J, with 17 bases between.

J is TRBJ1-4 and V is TRBV4-3; 8 bases map to TRBD1. The CDR3 contains 16 residues. Per the germline V gene, CDR1 is LGHNA and CDR2 is YSLEER. V gave up 0 bases and J gave up 7 bases; unmatched junction bases: 7. The CDR3 DNA sequence: TGCGCCAGCAGCCAAGATCATACAGGGGGTGGTGAAAAACTGTTTTTT. Amino acids: CASSQDHTGGGEKLFF.

CDR3 nucleotides: TGTGCCAGCAGCCAAGTGGACAGTGACTATGGCTACACCTTC. It translates to CASSQVDSDYGYTF. This chain joins TRBV3-1 (or the pseudogene TRBV3-2) and TRBJ1-2; maybe TRBD1 (6 bases). Between the trimmed V and J ends, which lost 1 base and 3 bases, there was a span of 9 bases. This CDR3 is 14 amino acids long. The germline gives CDR1 LGHDT, CDR2 YNNKEL (reference sequence).

V is TRBV2 and J is TRBJ1-4; D gene unclear. Trimming took 1 base from V and 8 from J, leaving 8 bases between them. This CDR3 comprises 13 residues. Germline V gene lookup returns CDR1 SNHLY and CDR2 FYNNEI. The chain's CDR3 is CASSEGTVEKLFF. CDR3 nucleotides: TGTGCCAGCAGTGAAGGGACGGTCGAAAAACTGTTTTTT.

The chain links TRBV7-9 to TRBJ1-1; TRBD1 aligns across 8 bases. Germline CDR1 is SEHNR and CDR2 is FQNEAQ (reference sequence). The junction had 7 bases not matched to a gene; V was cut back by 5 bases and J by 2 bases. This CDR3 contains 15 residues. CDR3: CASSATGGKNTEAFF. Here the CDR3 DNA reads TGTGCCAGCAGCGCCACAGGGGGAAAAAACACTGAAGCTTTCTTT.

The chain has TRBV4-2 and TRBJ1-3; possibly TRBD1 for D (5 bases). Trimming removed 4 bases at V and 3 bases at J, with 10 bases between. This CDR3 region has 14 residues. In germline, CDR1 is LGHNA, CDR2 YNFKEQ. The CDR3 coding sequence is TGTGCCAGCAGCCCTGACAGTGATGGAAACACCATATATTTT. It specifies CASSPDSDGNTIYF.

The J gene is TRBJ2-2, the V gene TRBV3-1 (or the pseudogene TRBV3-2); no reliable D call. Germline values: CDR1 LGHDT, CDR2 YNNKEL (reference sequence). Trimming cost V 3 bases and J 1 base, with 9 bases left between them. The length of the CDR3 is 15 residues. CDR3 loop: CASSHGPLNTGELFF. For the CDR3, the DNA is TGTGCCAGCAGCCATGGGCCCCTGAACACCGGGGAGCTGTTTTTT.

This clone was seen a handful of times. This chain uses TRBV14 with TRBJ1-2; D gene ambiguous. V lost 1 base and J 4 bases, leaving 16 bases between the germline ends. CDR1 is SGHDN, CDR2 FVKESK, per germline. This CDR3 region has 16 residues. The CDR3 region has the DNA TGTGCCAGCAGCCAAGCCCATCCCCTGCCCGGCTATGGCTACACCTTC. It yields the protein CASSQAHPLPGYGYTF.

The chain carries TRBV3-1 (or the pseudogene TRBV3-2) and TRBJ1-1, with no clear D. Germline V gives CDR1 LGHDT, CDR2 YNNKEL (reference sequence). The CDR3 covers 14 residues. V was pared by 1 base and J by 4 bases, with 10 bases between. The CDR3 region is CASSQGTLGTEAFF. CDR3 DNA: TGTGCCAGCAGCCAAGGGACCCTTGGCACTGAAGCTTTCTTT.

This rearrangement joins TRBV3-1 (or the pseudogene TRBV3-2) to TRBJ2-5, with a tentative D call TRBD2 (7 bases). From germline, CDR1 is LGHDT and CDR2 YNNKEL (reference sequence). V lost 4 bases and J lost 5, with 20 bases in between. CDR3 length equals 16 residues. The CDR3 nucleotides read TGTGCCAGCAGCCTCAGCGGGTGGGGGGGCGAGGAGACCCAGTACTTC. As protein: CASSLSGWGGEETQYF.

V is TRBV9 and J is TRBJ2-7; weak D call: TRBD2 (6 bases). The ends were cut back, 0 bases at V and 5 bases at J, with 18 bases in the middle. The CDR3 covers 16 residues. The germline V gene has CDR1 SGDLS and CDR2 YYNGEE. The CDR3 nucleotides read TGTGCCAGCAGCGTAGAGGAGGGGCCCGCCGGCCACGAGCAGTACTTC. Encoded protein: CASSVEEGPAGHEQYF. The full variable domain, completed using reference TRBV9 and TRBJ2-7, is DSGVTQTPKHLITATGQRVTLRCSPRSGDLSVYWYQQSLDQGLQFLIQYYNGEERAKGNILERFSAQQFPDLHSELNLSSLELGDSALYFCASSVEEGPAGHEQYFGPGTRLTVT.

This sequence joins TRBV28 and TRBJ1-4, with TRBD1 matching 9 bases. The CDR3 has 17 residues. J gave up 1 base and V 5 bases, and 8 bases lay outside the gene matches. The germline gives CDR1 MDHEN, CDR2 SYDVKM. The CDR3 reads CASSQSGTGRTNEKLFF. The CDR3 DNA is TGTGCCAGCAGTCAGTCCGGGACAGGGAGAACTAATGAAAAACTGTTTTTT. The whole variable domain, remainder taken from reference TRBV28 and TRBJ1-4, is DVKVTQSSRYLVKRTGEKVFLECVQDMDHENMFWYRQDPGLGLRLIYFSYDVKMKEKGDIPEGYSVSREKKERFSLILESASTNQTSMYLCASSQSGTGRTNEKLFFGSGTQLSVL.

The chain carries TRBV5-1 and TRBJ2-5, with a possible D match to TRBD1 (5 bases). V lost 5 bases to trimming and J lost 2 bases, with 10 bases between them. The CDR3 has 13 residues. The germline V gene has CDR1 SGHRS and CDR2 YFSETQ. CDR3 DNA: TGCGCCAGCAGTCGGACAAGACAAGAGACCCAGTACTTC. Translated: CASSRTRQETQYF.

The genes are TRBV3-1 (or the pseudogene TRBV3-2) and TRBJ1-5, with no clear D. Deletions cut 2 bases from V and 0 bases from J, with 11 bases between. CDR3 length: 16 residues. Germline CDR1 and CDR2: LGHDT and YNNKEL (reference sequence). The CDR3 DNA sequence: TGTGCCAGCAGCCAAAACGGGCCCTATAGCAATCAGCCCCAGCATTTT. It translates to CASSQNGPYSNQPQHF.

This chain joins TRBV4-3 and TRBJ2-3; TRBD2 might be the D (6 bases). Per the germline V gene, CDR1 is LGHNA and CDR2 is YSLEER. This CDR3 comprises 17 residues. V lost 0 bases to trimming and J lost 10 bases, with 23 bases between them. CDR3 region: CASSQDPQGGLLEAQYF. The CDR3 coding sequence is TGCGCCAGCAGCCAAGATCCCCAGGGAGGCCTTTTAGAGGCGCAGTATTTT.

This clone was recorded once. The chain joins TRBV6-5 to TRBJ1-2; 8 positions match TRBD1. V was pared by 2 bases and J by 8 bases, with 4 bases of the junction left unmatched. The CDR3 length is 13 residues. CDR1 is MNHEY, CDR2 SVGAGI, per germline. The CDR3 region has the DNA TGTGCCAGCAGTTACGATGACAGGGGAGGCTACACCTTC. This encodes CASSYDDRGGYTF.

The V call is TRBV5-4, the J call TRBJ1-6; D gene unclear. The ends were cut back, 0 bases at V and 7 bases at J, with 8 bases in the middle. Germline loops: CDR1 SGHNT, CDR2 YYREEE (reference sequence). The CDR3 has 14 amino acids. The DNA of the CDR3 is TGTGCCAGCAGCTTGGTAGGGAACAATTCACCCCTCCACTTT. Protein product: CASSLVGNNSPLHF.

This rearrangement joins TRBV29-1 to TRBJ2-5, with D perhaps being TRBD1 or TRBD2 (5 bases each). Trimming took off 7 bases at V and 5 bases at J, with 17 bases between the two ends. The CDR3 has 13 amino acids. Germline CDR1 SQVTM, CDR2 ANQGSEA. CDR3 sequence: CSAGTRGGETQYF. DNA for the CDR3: TGCAGCGCAGGGACCCGGGGTGGGGAGACCCAGTACTTC.